The T cell receptor beta chain under discussion was sequenced for a study of T cell changes during pregnancy in multiple sclerosis. This clone was detected only once. Assay: immunoSEQ multiplex PCR; the TCRdb copy retains only in-frame clones and omits some. This table holds 100,000 to 130,000 clones, 85% to 95% found once. The CDR3 covers 13 residues. V lost 5 bases and J 0 bases, leaving 5 bases between the germline ends. The germline V gene has CDR1 SGHAT and CDR2 FQDESV (reference sequence). V usage is TRBV11-1 and J usage is TRBJ1-3; D unclear. The sample here was peripheral blood, taken in the third trimester of pregnancy. The TCR was taken from a female donor in good health, enrolled as a control in a pregnancy study. CDR3 protein: CASSVLSGNTIYF. CDR3 coding DNA: TGTGCCAGCAGCGTCCTCTCTGGAAACACCATATATTTT.